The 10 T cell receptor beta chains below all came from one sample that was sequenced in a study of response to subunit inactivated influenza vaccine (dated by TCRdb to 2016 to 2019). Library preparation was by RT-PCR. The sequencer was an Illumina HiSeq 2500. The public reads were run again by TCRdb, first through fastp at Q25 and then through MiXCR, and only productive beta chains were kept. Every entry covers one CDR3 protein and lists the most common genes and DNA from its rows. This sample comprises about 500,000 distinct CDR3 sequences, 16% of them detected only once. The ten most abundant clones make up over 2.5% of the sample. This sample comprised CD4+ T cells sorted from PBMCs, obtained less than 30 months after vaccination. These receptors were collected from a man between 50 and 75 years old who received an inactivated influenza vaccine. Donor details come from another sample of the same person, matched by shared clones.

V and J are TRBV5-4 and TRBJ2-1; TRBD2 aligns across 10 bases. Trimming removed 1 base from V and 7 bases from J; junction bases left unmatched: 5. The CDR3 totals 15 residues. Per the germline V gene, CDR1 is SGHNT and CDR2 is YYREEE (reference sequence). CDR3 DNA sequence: TGTGCCAGCAGCTTGTCGCTAGCGGGAGCAAATGAGCAGTTCTTC. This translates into CASSLSLAGANEQFF.

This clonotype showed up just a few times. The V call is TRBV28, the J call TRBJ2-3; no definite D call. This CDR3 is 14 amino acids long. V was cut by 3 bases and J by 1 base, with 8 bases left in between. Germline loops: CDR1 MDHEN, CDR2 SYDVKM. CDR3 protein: CASSLGFGTDTQYF. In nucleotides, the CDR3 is TGTGCCAGCAGTTTGGGTTTCGGCACAGATACGCAGTATTTT.

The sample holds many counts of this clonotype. For the CDR3, the DNA is TGTGCCATCAGCCGAACCCAACAGGTTAATGAAAAACTGTTTTTT. Its translation is CAISRTQQVNEKLFF. V and J are TRBV10-3 and TRBJ1-4, with a weak D call TRBD1 (5 bases). The V gene's germline CDR1 is ENHRY and CDR2 SYGVKD. V lost 6 bases, J lost 4 bases, and 15 bases lay in between. There are 15 residues in the CDR3.

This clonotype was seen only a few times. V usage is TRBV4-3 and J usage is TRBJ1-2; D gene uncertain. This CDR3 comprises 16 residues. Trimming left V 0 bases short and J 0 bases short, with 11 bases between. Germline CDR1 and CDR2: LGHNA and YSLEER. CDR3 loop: CASSQEGGYSNYGYTF. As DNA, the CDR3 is TGCGCCAGCAGCCAAGAAGGAGGGTACTCTAACTATGGCTACACCTTC.

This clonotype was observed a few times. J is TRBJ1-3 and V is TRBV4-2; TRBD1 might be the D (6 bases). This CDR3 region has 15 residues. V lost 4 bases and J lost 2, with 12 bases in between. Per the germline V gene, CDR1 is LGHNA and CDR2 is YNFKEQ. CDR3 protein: CASSPEGGTGNTIYF. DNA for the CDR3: TGTGCCAGCAGCCCAGAGGGGGGCACTGGAAACACCATATATTTT.

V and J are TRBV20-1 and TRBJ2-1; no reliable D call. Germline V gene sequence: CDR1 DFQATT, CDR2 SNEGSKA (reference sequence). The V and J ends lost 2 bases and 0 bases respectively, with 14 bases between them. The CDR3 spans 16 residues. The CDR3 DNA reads TGCAGTGCTAGACTGGTGGAGAGGAGCTCCTACAATGAGCAGTTCTTC. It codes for CSARLVERSSYNEQFF.

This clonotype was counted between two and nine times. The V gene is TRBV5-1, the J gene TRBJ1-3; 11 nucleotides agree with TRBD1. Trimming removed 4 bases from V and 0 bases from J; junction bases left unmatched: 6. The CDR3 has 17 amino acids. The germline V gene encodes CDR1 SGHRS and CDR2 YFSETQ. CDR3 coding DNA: TGCGCCAGCAGCCCAGGGACAGGGGGGTCCTCTGGAAACACCATATATTTT. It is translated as CASSPGTGGSSGNTIYF.

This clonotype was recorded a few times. CDR3 bases: TGTGCCCACTCTACCGGGATGTTATACGAGCAGTACTTC. Translated: CAHSTGMLYEQYF. The V and J genes are TRBV30 and TRBJ2-7; TRBD2 might be the D (5 bases). CDR1 is GTSNPN, CDR2 SVGIG, per germline (reference sequence). The CDR3 consists of 13 residues. Trimming took 8 bases from V and 4 from J, leaving 18 bases between them.

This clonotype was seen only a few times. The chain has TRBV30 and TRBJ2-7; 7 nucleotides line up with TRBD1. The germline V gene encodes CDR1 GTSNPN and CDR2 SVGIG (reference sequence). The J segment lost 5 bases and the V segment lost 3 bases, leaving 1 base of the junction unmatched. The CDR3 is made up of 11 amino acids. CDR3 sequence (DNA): TGTGCCTGGAGACAGGGGAACGAGCAGTACTTC. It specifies CAWRQGNEQYF.

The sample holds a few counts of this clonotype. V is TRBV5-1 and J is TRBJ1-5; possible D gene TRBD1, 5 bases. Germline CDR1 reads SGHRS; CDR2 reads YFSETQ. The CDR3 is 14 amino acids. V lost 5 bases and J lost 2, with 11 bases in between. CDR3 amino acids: CASSLGDGNQPQHF. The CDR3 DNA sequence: TGCGCCAGCAGTCTGGGGGACGGCAATCAGCCCCAGCATTTT. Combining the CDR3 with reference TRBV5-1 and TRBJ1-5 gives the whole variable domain KAGVTQTPRYLIKTRGQQVTLSCSPISGHRSVSWYQQTPGQGLQFLFEYFSETQRNKGNFPGRFSGRQFSNSRSEMNVSTLELGDSALYLCASSLGDGNQPQHFGDGTRLSIL.